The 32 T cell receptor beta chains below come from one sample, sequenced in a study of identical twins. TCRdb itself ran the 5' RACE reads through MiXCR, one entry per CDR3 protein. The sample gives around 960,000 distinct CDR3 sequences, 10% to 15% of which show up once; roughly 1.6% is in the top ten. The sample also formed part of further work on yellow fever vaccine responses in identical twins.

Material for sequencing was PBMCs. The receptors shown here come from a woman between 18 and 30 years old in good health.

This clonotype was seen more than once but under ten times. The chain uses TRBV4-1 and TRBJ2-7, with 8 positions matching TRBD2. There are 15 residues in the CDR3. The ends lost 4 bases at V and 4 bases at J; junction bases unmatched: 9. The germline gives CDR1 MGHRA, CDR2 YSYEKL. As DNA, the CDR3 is TGCGCCAGCAGCCCCGAGACGGGAGGGCCTTACGAGCAGTACTTC. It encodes CASSPETGGPYEQYF.

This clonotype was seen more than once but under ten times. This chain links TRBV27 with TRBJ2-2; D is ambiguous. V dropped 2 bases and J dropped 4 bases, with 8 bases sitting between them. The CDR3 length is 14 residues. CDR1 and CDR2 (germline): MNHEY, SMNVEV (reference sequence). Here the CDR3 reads CASSLDLFTGELFF. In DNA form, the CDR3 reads TGTGCCAGCAGTTTAGACCTATTCACCGGGGAGCTGTTTTTT.

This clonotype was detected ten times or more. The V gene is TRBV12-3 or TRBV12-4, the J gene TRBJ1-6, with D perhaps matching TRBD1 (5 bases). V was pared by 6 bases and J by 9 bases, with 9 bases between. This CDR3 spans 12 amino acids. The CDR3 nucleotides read TGTGCCAGCAGCGGGGGGGGTTCACCCCTCCACTTT. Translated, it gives CASSGGGSPLHF.

CDR3 sequence reads: CASSQGGGGASETQYF. CDR3 coding DNA: TGTGCCAGCAGCCAAGGTGGCGGGGGGGCGTCAGAGACCCAGTACTTC. This sequence joins TRBV3-1 and TRBJ2-5, with TRBD2 matching over 9 bases. With 1 base clipped from V and 4 bases from J, the junction kept 7 bases outside the gene matches. The length of the CDR3 is 16 residues. Germline V gene data show CDR1 as LGHDT and CDR2 as YNNKEL (reference sequence).

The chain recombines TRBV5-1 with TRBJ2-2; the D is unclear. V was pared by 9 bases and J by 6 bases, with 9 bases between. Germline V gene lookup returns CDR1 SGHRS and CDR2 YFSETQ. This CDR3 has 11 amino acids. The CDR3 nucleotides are TGCGCCAACCGCCGGGCCGGGGAGCTGTTTTTT. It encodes CANRRAGELFF.

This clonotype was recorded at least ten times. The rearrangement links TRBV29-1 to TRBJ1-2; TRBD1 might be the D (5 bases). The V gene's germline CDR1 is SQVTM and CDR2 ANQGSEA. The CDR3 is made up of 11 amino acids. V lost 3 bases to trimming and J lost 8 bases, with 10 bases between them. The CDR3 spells CSVDRAGGYTF. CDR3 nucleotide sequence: TGCAGCGTTGACAGGGCTGGCGGCTACACCTTC.

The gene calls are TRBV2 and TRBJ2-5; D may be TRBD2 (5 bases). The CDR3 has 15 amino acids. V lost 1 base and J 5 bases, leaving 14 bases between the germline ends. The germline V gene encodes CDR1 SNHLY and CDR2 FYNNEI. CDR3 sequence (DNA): TGTGCCAGCAGTGAAGTTAGCCGGGGTGGGGAGACCCAGTACTTC. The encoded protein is CASSEVSRGGETQYF. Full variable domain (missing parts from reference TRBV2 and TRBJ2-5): EPEVTQTPSHQVTQMGQEVILRCVPISNHLYFYWYRQILGQKVEFLVSFYNNEISEKSEIFDDQFSVERPDGSNFTLKIRSTKLEDSAMYFCASSEVSRGGETQYFGPGTRLLVL.

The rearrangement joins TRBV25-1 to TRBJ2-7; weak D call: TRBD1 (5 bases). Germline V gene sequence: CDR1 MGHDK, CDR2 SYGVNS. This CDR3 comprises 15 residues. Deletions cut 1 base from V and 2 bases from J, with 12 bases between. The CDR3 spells CASSESQGTPYEQYF. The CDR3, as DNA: TGTGCCAGCAGTGAATCCCAGGGTACCCCCTACGAGCAGTACTTC.

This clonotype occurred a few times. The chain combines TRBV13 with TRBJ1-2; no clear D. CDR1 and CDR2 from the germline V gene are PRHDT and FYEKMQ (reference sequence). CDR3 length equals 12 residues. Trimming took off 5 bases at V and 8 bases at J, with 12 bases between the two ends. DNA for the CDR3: TGTGCCAGCAGCCTCCGGGTCCACGGCTACACCTTC. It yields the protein CASSLRVHGYTF.

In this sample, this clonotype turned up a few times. DNA of the CDR3: TGTGCCAGCAGCACCCCGGGTAACAATGAGCAGTTCTTC. Translation: CASSTPGNNEQFF. The genes are TRBV7-8 and TRBJ2-1; D ambiguous. The CDR3 extends over 13 amino acids. Trimming took 5 bases from V and 5 from J, leaving 10 bases between them. In germline, CDR1 is SGHVS, CDR2 FQNEAQ.

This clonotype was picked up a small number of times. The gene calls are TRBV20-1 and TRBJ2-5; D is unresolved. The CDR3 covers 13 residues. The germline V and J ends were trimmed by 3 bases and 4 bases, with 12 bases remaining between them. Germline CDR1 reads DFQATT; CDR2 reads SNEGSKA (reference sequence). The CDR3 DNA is TGCAGTGCTAGGATCCTGGGGATAGAGACCCAGTACTTC. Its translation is CSARILGIETQYF.

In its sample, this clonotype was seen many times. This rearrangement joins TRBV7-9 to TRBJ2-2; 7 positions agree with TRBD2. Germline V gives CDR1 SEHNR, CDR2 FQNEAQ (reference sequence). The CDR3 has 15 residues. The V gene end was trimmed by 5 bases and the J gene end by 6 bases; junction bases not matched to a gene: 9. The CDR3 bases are TGTGCCAGCAGCCGGACTAGTTATTCTCCCGGGGAGCTGTTTTTT. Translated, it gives CASSRTSYSPGELFF.

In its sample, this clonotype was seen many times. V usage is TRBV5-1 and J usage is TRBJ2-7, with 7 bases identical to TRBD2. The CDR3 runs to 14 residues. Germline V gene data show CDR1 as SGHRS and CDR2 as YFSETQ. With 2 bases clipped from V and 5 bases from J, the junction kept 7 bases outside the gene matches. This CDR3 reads CASSFPGGSHEQYF. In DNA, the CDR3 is TGCGCCAGCAGCTTCCCTGGCGGGAGCCACGAGCAGTACTTC.

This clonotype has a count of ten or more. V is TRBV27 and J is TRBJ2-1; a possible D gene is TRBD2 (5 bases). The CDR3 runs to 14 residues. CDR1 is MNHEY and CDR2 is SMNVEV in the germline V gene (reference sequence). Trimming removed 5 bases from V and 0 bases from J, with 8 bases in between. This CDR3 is CASSQRNSYNEQFF. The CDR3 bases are TGTGCCAGCAGTCAGCGGAACTCCTACAATGAGCAGTTCTTC.

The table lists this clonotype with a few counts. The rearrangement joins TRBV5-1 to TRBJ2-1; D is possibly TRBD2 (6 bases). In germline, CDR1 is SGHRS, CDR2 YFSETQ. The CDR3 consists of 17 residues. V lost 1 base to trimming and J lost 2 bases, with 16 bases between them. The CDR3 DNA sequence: TGCGCCAGCAGCTTGTGGGGGGAGTCGAGCCCCTACAATGAGCAGTTCTTC. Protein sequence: CASSLWGESSPYNEQFF.

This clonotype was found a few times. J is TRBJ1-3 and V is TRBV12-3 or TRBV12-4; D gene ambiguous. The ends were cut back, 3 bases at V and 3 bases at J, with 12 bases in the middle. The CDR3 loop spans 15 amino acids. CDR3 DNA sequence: TGTGCCAGCAGTTTGCTTAGCCAAATTGGAAACACCATATATTTT. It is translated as CASSLLSQIGNTIYF.

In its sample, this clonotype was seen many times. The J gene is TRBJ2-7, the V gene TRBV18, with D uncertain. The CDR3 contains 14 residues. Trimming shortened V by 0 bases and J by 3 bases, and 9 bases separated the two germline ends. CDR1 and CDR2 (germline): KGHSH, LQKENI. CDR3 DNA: TGTGCCAGCTCACCACCGGGCAAAGACTACGAGCAGTACGTC. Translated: CASSPPGKDYEQYV.

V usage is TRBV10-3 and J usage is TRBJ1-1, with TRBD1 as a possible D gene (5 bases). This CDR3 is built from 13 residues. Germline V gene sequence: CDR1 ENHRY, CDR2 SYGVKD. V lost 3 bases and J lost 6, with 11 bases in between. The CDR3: CAISDAGWAEAFF. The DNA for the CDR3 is TGTGCCATCAGTGACGCAGGGTGGGCTGAAGCTTTCTTT.

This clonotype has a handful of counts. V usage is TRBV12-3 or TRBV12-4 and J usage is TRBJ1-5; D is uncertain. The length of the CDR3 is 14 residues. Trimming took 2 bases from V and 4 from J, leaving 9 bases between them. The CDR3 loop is CASSLNAGNQPQHF. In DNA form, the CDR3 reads TGTGCCAGCAGTTTAAATGCGGGGAATCAGCCCCAGCATTTT.

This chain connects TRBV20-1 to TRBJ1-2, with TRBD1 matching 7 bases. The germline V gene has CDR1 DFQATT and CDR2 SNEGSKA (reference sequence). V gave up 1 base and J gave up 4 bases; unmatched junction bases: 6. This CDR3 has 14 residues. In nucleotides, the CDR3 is TGCAGTGCTAGAGTTGCAGGGGGTATCTATGGCTACACCTTC. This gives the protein CSARVAGGIYGYTF.

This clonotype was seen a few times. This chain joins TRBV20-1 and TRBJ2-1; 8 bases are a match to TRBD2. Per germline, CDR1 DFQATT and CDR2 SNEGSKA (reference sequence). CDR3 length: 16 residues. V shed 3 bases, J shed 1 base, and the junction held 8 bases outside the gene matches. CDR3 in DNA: TGCAGTGCTAGCCTTACGTCTAGCGGGTCCTACAATGAGCAGTTCTTC. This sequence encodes CSASLTSSGSYNEQFF.

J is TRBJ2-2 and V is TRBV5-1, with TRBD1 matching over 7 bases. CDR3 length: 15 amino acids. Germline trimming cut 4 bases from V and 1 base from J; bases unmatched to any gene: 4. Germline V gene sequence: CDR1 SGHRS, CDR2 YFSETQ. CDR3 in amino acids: CASSGTELNTGELFF. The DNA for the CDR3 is TGCGCCAGCAGCGGGACAGAGTTGAACACCGGGGAGCTGTTTTTT.

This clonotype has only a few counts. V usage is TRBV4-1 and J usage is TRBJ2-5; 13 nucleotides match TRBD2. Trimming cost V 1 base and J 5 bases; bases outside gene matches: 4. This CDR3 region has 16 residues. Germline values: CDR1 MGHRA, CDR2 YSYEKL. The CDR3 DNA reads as TGCGCCAGCAGCCAAGTTGGGACTAGCGGGAAGGAGACCCAGTACTTC. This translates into CASSQVGTSGKETQYF.

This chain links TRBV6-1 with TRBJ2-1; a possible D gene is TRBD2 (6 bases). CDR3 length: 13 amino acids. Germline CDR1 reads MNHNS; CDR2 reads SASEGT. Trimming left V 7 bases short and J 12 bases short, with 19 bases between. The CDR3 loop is CASTSQPGLRQFF. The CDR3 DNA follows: TGTGCCAGCACATCTCAACCGGGACTGCGGCAGTTCTTC.

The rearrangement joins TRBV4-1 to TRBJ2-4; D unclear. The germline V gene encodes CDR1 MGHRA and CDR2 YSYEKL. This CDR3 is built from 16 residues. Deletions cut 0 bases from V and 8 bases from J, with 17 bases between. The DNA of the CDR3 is TGCGCCAGCAGCCAAGAGGTGGGCCAACTCGTGGACATTCAGTACTTC. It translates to CASSQEVGQLVDIQYF.

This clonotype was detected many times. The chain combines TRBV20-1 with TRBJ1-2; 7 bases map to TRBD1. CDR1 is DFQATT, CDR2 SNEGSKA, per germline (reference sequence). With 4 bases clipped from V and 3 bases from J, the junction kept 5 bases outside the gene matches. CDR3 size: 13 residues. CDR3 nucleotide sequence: TGCAGTGCTAATCCCGGGACAGACTATGGCTACACCTTC. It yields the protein CSANPGTDYGYTF.

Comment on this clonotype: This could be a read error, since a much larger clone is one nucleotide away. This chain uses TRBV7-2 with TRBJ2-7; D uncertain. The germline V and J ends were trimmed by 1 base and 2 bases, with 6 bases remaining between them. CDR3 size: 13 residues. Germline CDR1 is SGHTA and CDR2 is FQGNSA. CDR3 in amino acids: CASSLGYPYEQYF. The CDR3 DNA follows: TGTGCCAGCAGCTTAGGGTATCCCTACGAGCAGTACTTC.

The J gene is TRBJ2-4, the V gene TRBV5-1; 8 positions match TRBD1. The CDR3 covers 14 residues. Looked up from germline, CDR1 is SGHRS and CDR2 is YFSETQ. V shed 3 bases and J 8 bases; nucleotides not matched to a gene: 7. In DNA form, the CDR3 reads TGCGCCAGCAGCTCCTACGGGACAGGTGACATTCAGTACTTC. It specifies CASSSYGTGDIQYF.

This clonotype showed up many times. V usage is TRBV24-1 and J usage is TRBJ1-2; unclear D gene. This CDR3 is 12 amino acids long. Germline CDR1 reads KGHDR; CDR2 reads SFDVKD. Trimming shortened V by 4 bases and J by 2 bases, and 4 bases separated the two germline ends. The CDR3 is CATSDRNYGYTF. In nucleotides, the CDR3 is TGTGCCACCAGTGACAGGAACTATGGCTACACCTTC.

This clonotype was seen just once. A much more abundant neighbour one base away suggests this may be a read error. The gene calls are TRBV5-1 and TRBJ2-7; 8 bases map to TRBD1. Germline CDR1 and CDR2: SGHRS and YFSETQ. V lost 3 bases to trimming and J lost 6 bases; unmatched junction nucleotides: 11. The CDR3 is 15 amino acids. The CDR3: CASSSLLDREPEQYF. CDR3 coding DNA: TGCGCCAGCAGCTCGCTCCTGGACAGGGAACCCGAGCAGTACTTC.

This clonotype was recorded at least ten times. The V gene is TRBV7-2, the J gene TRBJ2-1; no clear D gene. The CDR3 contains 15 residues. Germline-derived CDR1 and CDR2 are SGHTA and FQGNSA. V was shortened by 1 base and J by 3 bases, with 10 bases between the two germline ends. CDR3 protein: CASSLVGMIYNEQFF. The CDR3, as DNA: TGTGCCAGCAGCTTAGTAGGCATGATCTACAATGAGCAGTTCTTC.

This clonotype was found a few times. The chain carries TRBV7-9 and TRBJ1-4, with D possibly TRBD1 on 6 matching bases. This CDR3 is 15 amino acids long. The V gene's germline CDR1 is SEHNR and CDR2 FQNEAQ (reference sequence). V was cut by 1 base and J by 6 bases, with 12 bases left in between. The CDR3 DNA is TGTGCCAGCAGCTTAGAGGGGGGGACGGATGAAAAACTGTTTTTT. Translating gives CASSLEGGTDEKLFF.